This T cell receptor (beta chain) was captured in a study of early T cells in non-severe SARS-CoV-2 infection. V lost 2 bases and J 2 bases, leaving 11 bases between the germline ends. The CDR3 has 15 residues. The germline V gene encodes CDR1 SGHVS and CDR2 FQNEAQ. One entry per CDR3 protein results from TCRdb running MiXCR on the 5' RACE reads. The sample has tens of thousands of distinct CDR3 sequences; about 4.3% are singletons. Sequencing input: whole blood. This clonotype was sampled from an adult who was a healthcare worker with PCR-confirmed SARS-CoV-2 infection or an uninfected control (not recorded which). This chain uses TRBV7-8 with TRBJ2-3; D is perhaps TRBD2 (6 bases). The CDR3 spells CASSLILAATDTQYF. Written as DNA, the CDR3 is TGTGCCAGCAGCTTAATTTTAGCGGCCACAGATACGCAGTATTTT.